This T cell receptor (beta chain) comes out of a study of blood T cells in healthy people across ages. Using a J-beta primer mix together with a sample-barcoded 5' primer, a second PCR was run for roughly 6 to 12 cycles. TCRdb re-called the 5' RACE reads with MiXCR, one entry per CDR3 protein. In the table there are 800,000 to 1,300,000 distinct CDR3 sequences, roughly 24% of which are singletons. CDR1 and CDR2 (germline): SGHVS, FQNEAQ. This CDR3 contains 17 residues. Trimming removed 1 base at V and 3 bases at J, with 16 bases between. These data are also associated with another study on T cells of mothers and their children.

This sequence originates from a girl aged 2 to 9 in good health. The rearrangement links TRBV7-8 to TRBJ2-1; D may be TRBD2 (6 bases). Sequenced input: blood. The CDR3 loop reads CASSLVGTPGLYNEQFF. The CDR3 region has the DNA TGTGCCAGCAGCTTAGTGGGAACTCCGGGACTCTACAATGAGCAGTTCTTC.